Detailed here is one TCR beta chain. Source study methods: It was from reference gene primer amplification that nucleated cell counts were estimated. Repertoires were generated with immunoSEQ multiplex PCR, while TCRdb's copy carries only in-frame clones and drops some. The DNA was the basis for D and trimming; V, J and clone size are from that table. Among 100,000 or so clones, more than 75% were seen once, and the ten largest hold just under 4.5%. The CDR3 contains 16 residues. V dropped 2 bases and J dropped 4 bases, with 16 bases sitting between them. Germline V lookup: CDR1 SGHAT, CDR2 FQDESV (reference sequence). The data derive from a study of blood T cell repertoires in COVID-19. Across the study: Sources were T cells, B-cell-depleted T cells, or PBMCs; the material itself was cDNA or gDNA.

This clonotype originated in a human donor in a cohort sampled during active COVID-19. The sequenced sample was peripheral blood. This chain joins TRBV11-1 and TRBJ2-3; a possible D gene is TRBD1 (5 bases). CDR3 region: CASSLRLIQGPDTQYF. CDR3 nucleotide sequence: TGTGCCAGCAGCTTACGCTTGATTCAGGGCCCAGATACGCAGTATTTT.